This paragraph reports one T cell receptor (beta chain). Its specificity is unknown. This specimen belongs to a study of graft-versus-host responses after intestinal transplantation. The wider study: After anti-thymocyte globulin induction, recipients took tacrolimus and steroids for approximately three years.

General observations from the study: With peak circulating GvH clone levels came an association with early post-transplant HvG declines. GvH clones were identified in recipient marrow, with some first appearing in ileum or blood. Allograft clonal ratios (graft-versus-host to host-versus-graft) were high in patients who had graft-donor T cell macrochimerism.

The CDR3 runs to 16 residues. Per the germline V gene, CDR1 is LNHNV and CDR2 is YYDKDF (reference sequence). V gave up 0 bases and J gave up 0 bases, with 12 bases separating them. The repertoire was sequenced with immunoSEQ multiplex PCR; TCRdb's copy has only in-frame clones and lacks some. The sample includes 90,000 to 150,000 clones, approximately 95% of them seen just once. The chain uses TRBV15 and TRBJ2-7; a possible D gene is TRBD1 (5 bases). Sequenced here: unstimulated CD8+ T cells sorted from spleen or lymph node cells, sampled before intestinal transplant. This clonotype was sampled from a human donor who received an intestinal transplant. CDR3 sequence: CATSREDTYVSYEQYF. Written as DNA, the CDR3 is TGTGCCACCAGCAGAGAGGACACCTATGTCTCCTACGAGCAGTACTTC.